The rows below give T cell receptor beta chains drawn from one sample of a study of shared clonotypes between healthy human individuals. Repertoires were generated with immunoSEQ multiplex PCR, while TCRdb's copy carries only in-frame clones and drops some. The sample comprises millions of clones, approximately 95% of which are singletons, and 0.1% to 0.15% rests with the top ten. The sample taken for sequencing was naive CD4+ T cells sorted from blood. These receptors originate from a man between 18 and 35 years old in good health. CDR3s include the opening cysteine and the closing phenylalanine or tryptophan. The D gene is left open where the match is weak. Expanded clones are given a class, and other clones once, few, many or no size at all.

CDR3aa,CDR3nt,abundance,v_gene,d_gene,j_gene
CASSSPAGSSGNTIYF,TGTGCCAGCAGCTCCCCGGCGGGGAGCTCTGGAAACACCATATATTTT,NA,TRBV7-9,NA,TRBJ1-3
CASHSGGAYEQYF,TGTGCCAGCCATAGCGGGGGGGCCTACGAGCAGTACTTC,once,TRBV11-2,TRBD2,TRBJ2-7
CATSRESVNTEAFF,TGTGCCACCAGCAGAGAATCAGTGAACACTGAAGCTTTCTTT,once,TRBV15,NA,TRBJ1-1
CASSESGRPSNEQFF,TGCGCCAGCAGTGAGTCAGGACGGCCCAGCAATGAGCAGTTCTTC,NA,TRBV10-1,NA,TRBJ2-1
CASSFRDMGSPLHF,TGTGCCAGCAGTTTCCGGGACATGGGCTCACCCCTCCACTTT,NA,TRBV27,NA,TRBJ1-6
CASSDEPGSYNEQFF,TGCGCCAGCAGCGATGAGCCAGGGTCCTACAATGAGCAGTTCTTC,NA,TRBV5-1,NA,TRBJ2-1
CASSHGTDAAFF,TGTGCCAGCAGCCACGGGACAGATGCAGCTTTCTTT,once,TRBV6-1,TRBD1,TRBJ1-1
CASSLRGTSGSDTQYF,TGCGCCAGCAGCTTACGCGGGACTAGCGGGAGCGATACGCAGTATTTT,once,TRBV5-1,TRBD2,TRBJ2-3
CAWRLSGPGTEAFF,TGTGCCTGGAGGCTTTCGGGACCGGGAACTGAAGCTTTCTTT,NA,TRBV30,NA,TRBJ1-1
CASSQDLGGLLGYTF,TGCGCCAGCAGCCAAGATCTCGGGGGGCTACTGGGCTACACCTTC,NA,TRBV4-3,NA,TRBJ1-2
CASSTLQGQNQPQHF,TGTGCCAGCAGTACCCTGCAGGGGCAAAACCAGCCCCAGCATTTT,NA,TRBV28,NA,TRBJ1-5
CASSLRPSGIYNEQFF,TGTGCCAGCAGCTTACGTCCTAGCGGGATATACAATGAGCAGTTCTTC,NA,TRBV7-9,TRBD2,TRBJ2-1
CSVELNRGSEQYF,TGCAGCGTTGAGCTCAACAGGGGATCCGAGCAGTACTTC,NA,TRBV29-1,TRBD1,TRBJ2-7
CASSPLSNEQFF,TGTGCCAGCTCACCACTTAGCAATGAGCAGTTCTTC,NA,TRBV18,NA,TRBJ2-1
CAWTGQMNTEAFF,TGTGCCTGGACCGGACAGATGAACACTGAAGCTTTCTTT,few,TRBV30,NA,TRBJ1-1
CASSQFQGDHEQYF,TGTGCCAGCAGCCAATTCCAGGGAGACCACGAGCAGTACTTC,NA,TRBV14,NA,TRBJ2-7
CASSFQPANYGYTF,TGCGCCAGCAGCTTCCAGCCAGCTAACTATGGCTACACCTTC,NA,TRBV5-1,NA,TRBJ1-2
CASSTLEGSGANVLTF,TGTGCCAGTAGTACGCTTGAGGGCTCGGGGGCCAACGTCCTGACTTTC,NA,TRBV5-2,NA,TRBJ2-6
CASSLSLSINEQFF,TGTGCCAGCAGCTTGTCTTTGTCGATCAATGAGCAGTTCTTC,NA,TRBV5-6,NA,TRBJ2-1
CASTLGLAGYNEQFF,TGTGCCAGCACCCTGGGACTAGCGGGCTACAATGAGCAGTTCTTC,once,TRBV5-8,TRBD2,TRBJ2-1
CASSAPLKNIQYF,TGTGCCAGCAGCGCGCCTCTAAAAAACATTCAGTACTTC,NA,TRBV5-4,NA,TRBJ2-4
CASSTQGATEAFF,TGCGCCAGCAGCACCCAGGGGGCGACTGAAGCTTTCTTT,NA,TRBV5-1,TRBD1,TRBJ1-1
CASSSIGLAGLYNEQFF,TGTGCCAGCAGCTCCATCGGACTAGCGGGACTCTACAATGAGCAGTTCTTC,NA,TRBV11-2,TRBD2,TRBJ2-1
CASSEALTAWEQFF,TGTGCCAGCAGTGAAGCTTTGACAGCATGGGAGCAGTTCTTC,NA,TRBV6-1,NA,TRBJ2-1
CASSFTSRTQETQYF,TGCGCCAGCAGCTTTACGTCGCGGACTCAAGAGACCCAGTACTTC,NA,TRBV5-1,NA,TRBJ2-5
CASSLDLPLYQDLYEQYF,TGTGCCAGCAGCTTAGACCTCCCCCTGTATCAGGATTTGTACGAGCAGTACTTC,NA,TRBV7-2,NA,TRBJ2-7
CASSLMNTEAFF,TGTGCCAGCAGTTTAATGAACACTGAAGCTTTCTTT,NA,TRBV28,NA,TRBJ1-1
CASSQAGNGAGGYTF,TGCGCCAGCAGCCAAGCGGGAAACGGCGCCGGAGGCTACACCTTC,NA,TRBV4-1,NA,TRBJ1-2
CASSPGGAPNYGYTF,TGCGCCAGCAGCCCCGGTGGGGCGCCTAACTATGGCTACACCTTC,NA,TRBV5-1,NA,TRBJ1-2
CASSEDKRSYNEQFF,TGTGCCAGCAGTGAGGACAAAAGATCCTACAATGAGCAGTTCTTC,NA,TRBV2,NA,TRBJ2-1
CASSQDQSGTVNYGYTF,TGCGCCAGCAGCCAAGATCAAAGCGGGACAGTAAACTATGGCTACACCTTC,NA,TRBV4-3,TRBD1,TRBJ1-2
CASRRGIAGETQYF,TGTGCCAGCAGAAGAGGGATCGCGGGAGAGACCCAGTACTTC,NA,TRBV11-2,NA,TRBJ2-5
CASSPTGPPNYGYTF,TGTGCCAGCTCACCCACAGGGCCCCCTAACTATGGCTACACCTTC,once,TRBV18,NA,TRBJ1-2
CASSATGGKETQYF,TGTGCCAGCAGCGCGACTGGAGGAAAAGAGACCCAGTACTTC,NA,TRBV9,NA,TRBJ2-5
CASSEALQGAYNEQFF,TGTGCCAGCAGTGAAGCGCTACAGGGGGCTTACAATGAGCAGTTCTTC,NA,TRBV6-1,TRBD1,TRBJ2-1
CASRGRGSSSGSSYEQYF,TGCGCCAGCAGGGGGAGGGGGAGTTCTAGCGGGAGTTCCTACGAGCAGTACTTC,NA,TRBV10-2,TRBD2,TRBJ2-7
CASGSQGAYEQYF,TGTGCCAGCGGTTCCCAGGGGGCTTACGAGCAGTACTTC,NA,TRBV7-9,TRBD1,TRBJ2-7
CASAMRGGNQPQHF,TGTGCCAGCGCAATGAGGGGCGGCAATCAGCCCCAGCATTTT,NA,TRBV27,NA,TRBJ1-5
CASSRVFRDSNNYGYTF,TGCGCCAGCAGCCGCGTCTTCCGGGACAGTAATAACTATGGCTACACCTTC,NA,TRBV4-1,TRBD1,TRBJ1-2
CASSPGGGTDTQYF,TGTGCCAGCTCACCGGGAGGAGGGACAGATACGCAGTATTTT,NA,TRBV18,NA,TRBJ2-3
CASKGTGGIPDTQYF,TGTGCCAGCAAAGGCACAGGGGGCATCCCAGATACGCAGTATTTT,NA,TRBV6-5,TRBD1,TRBJ2-3
CASSPAGLEQYF,TGTGCCAGCAGCCCCGCGGGATTGGAGCAGTACTTC,NA,TRBV7-2,NA,TRBJ2-7
CASSKVGTNEQFF,TGCGCCAGCAGCAAGGTAGGGACCAATGAGCAGTTCTTC,NA,TRBV5-1,NA,TRBJ2-1
CASSLTTSGRTEQFF,TGTGCCAGCAGCTTAACGACTAGCGGGAGAACTGAGCAGTTCTTC,NA,TRBV7-9,TRBD2,TRBJ2-1
CASSSLGRGDTEAFF,TGTGCCAGCTCATCCCTGGGGAGGGGAGACACTGAAGCTTTCTTT,NA,TRBV18,NA,TRBJ1-1
CASSQQGASYEQYF,TGTGCCAGTAGCCAACAGGGGGCGTCCTACGAGCAGTACTTC,few,TRBV19,TRBD1,TRBJ2-7
CATPNRDRVATNEKLFF,TGTGCCACACCAAACCGGGACAGGGTTGCAACTAATGAAAAACTGTTTTTT,NA,TRBV19,TRBD1,TRBJ1-4
CAISESTGDEQYF,TGTGCCATCAGTGAGTCCACAGGTGACGAGCAGTACTTC,NA,TRBV10-3,NA,TRBJ2-7
CASSQERGQSSYEQYF,TGCGCCAGCAGCCAAGAGCGTGGACAGAGCTCCTACGAGCAGTACTTC,NA,TRBV4-3,NA,TRBJ2-7